One and the same sample provided the 8 T cell receptor beta chains below, sequenced in a study of T cell repertoires in cytomegalovirus infection (dated by TCRdb to about 2019). What this sample's treatment or condition label stands for: in vitro stimulation with specific CMV peptide epitopes to enrich CMV-specific T cells. Data came from an Illumina HiSeq 1500. Using fastp at Q25 and MiXCR, TCRdb reprocessed the public reads and kept productive beta chains. Each entry merges the rows of one CDR3 protein and shows their most common DNA and genes. The sample table holds around 89,000 distinct CDR3 sequences, of which approximately 32% were seen once. About 65% of the sample is in the top ten clones. Their antigen targets remain unknown. This specimen was CD8+ T cells from cultured PBMCs, taken from culture after CMV antigen stimulation. Receptor source: a human donor in good health (CMV status not recorded). Some clones in this sample may be carry-over from other donors' samples.

The chain links TRBV5-1 to TRBJ2-4; D remains unclear. The CDR3 length is 13 residues. Deletions cut 0 bases from V and 8 bases from J, with 9 bases between. The germline gives CDR1 SGHRS, CDR2 YFSETQ. Written as DNA, the CDR3 is TGCGCCAGCAGCTTGGGGGGTGAGGACATTCAGTACTTC. It specifies CASSLGGEDIQYF.

The gene calls are TRBV7-2 and TRBJ1-1; no firm D call. V lost 4 bases to trimming and J lost 6 bases, with 15 bases between them. CDR3 length: 14 amino acids. Germline-derived CDR1 and CDR2 are SGHTA and FQGNSA. The CDR3 loop reads CASSSSVGGPEAFF. CDR3 nucleotides: TGTGCCAGCAGCTCCTCGGTTGGCGGGCCTGAAGCTTTCTTT.

This clonotype was counted only a few times. J is TRBJ1-1 and V is TRBV28; D uncertain. The CDR3 is made up of 13 amino acids. CDR1 MDHEN and CDR2 SYDVKM come from the germline V gene. Trimming removed 3 bases at V and 3 bases at J, with 8 bases between. The CDR3 DNA reads TGTGCCAGCAGTTTCGGGTGGGACACTGAAGCTTTCTTT. Translated: CASSFGWDTEAFF. The variable domain in full, with the rest retrieved from reference TRBV28 and TRBJ1-1, is DVKVTQSSRYLVKRTGEKVFLECVQDMDHENMFWYRQDPGLGLRLIYFSYDVKMKEKGDIPEGYSVSREKKERFSLILESASTNQTSMYLCASSFGWDTEAFFGQGTRLTVV.

The chain joins TRBV11-3 to TRBJ2-1; 7 nucleotides align to TRBD1. This CDR3 spans 14 amino acids. CDR1 is SGHNT and CDR2 is YENEEA in the germline V gene. After removal of 5 bases from V and 9 bases from J, the junction contained 10 bases not matched to a gene. CDR3 sequence (DNA): TGTGCCAGCAGCCCGACGGGACAGCCTTCTGAGCAGTTCTTC. It is translated as CASSPTGQPSEQFF.

This clonotype was found many times. The rearrangement joins TRBV2 to TRBJ1-3; D call uncertain. CDR3 length: 15 residues. V shed 2 bases and J shed 0 bases, with 8 bases lying between them. Germline CDR1 SNHLY, CDR2 FYNNEI. The CDR3 bases are TGTGCCAGCAGTGAAAACGTAGCCTCTGGAAACACCATATATTTT. Amino acid sequence: CASSENVASGNTIYF.

This clonotype was seen at least ten times. V gene TRBV20-1 combines with J gene TRBJ1-4; TRBD1 is a possible D gene (6 bases). The germline V gene encodes CDR1 DFQATT and CDR2 SNEGSKA (reference sequence). The CDR3 has 13 residues. V lost 7 bases to trimming and J lost 4 bases, with 13 bases between them. DNA for the CDR3: TGCAGTGTGTCGGGGGCCATTAATGAAAAACTGTTTTTT. It codes for CSVSGAINEKLFF.

V is TRBV20-1 and J is TRBJ2-3, with TRBD1 matching 10 bases. CDR1 and CDR2 from the germline V gene are DFQATT and SNEGSKA (reference sequence). Unmatched junction bases numbered 4, after V lost 6 bases and J lost 4 bases. The CDR3 has 13 amino acids. CDR3 nucleotide sequence: TGCAGTGCAACCGGACAGGGGGCAGATACGCAGTATTTT. It yields the protein CSATGQGADTQYF.

The chain couples TRBV19 to TRBJ2-2; D is uncertain. The CDR3 runs 13 residues. V lost 5 bases and J lost 3, with 7 bases in between. CDR1 is LNHDA, CDR2 SQIVND, per germline (reference sequence). CDR3 sequence reads: CASSLWDTGELFF. As DNA, the CDR3 is TGTGCCAGTAGTCTCTGGGACACCGGGGAGCTGTTTTTT.